The entry below gives a single T cell receptor (beta chain) sequence along with its context. Its antigen is unknown. The time point is: cycle 4 day 1 (C4D1), after 5 to 7 weeks of nivolumab. There was relapse after autologous stem cell transplantation in every patient, and there was variation in brentuximab vedotin exposure. The junction had 9 bases not matched to a gene; V was cut back by 6 bases and J by 5 bases. This CDR3 is 15 amino acids long. Germline V CDR1 and CDR2: SGHRS, YFSETQ. TCRdb's copy holds only in-frame clones and misses some; the assay was immunoSEQ multiplex PCR. The sample includes more than 40,000 clones, more than 70% of them seen just once. This record comes from a study of PD-1 blockade in classical Hodgkin lymphoma. Whole-study results and caveats: Individuals initiating nivolumab under 1 year after ASCT were excluded. Only CD4+ TCR diversity, not CD8+, had risen significantly by C4D1. Lower baseline TCR diversity marked trial partial responders and progressors.

The sequencing used peripheral blood mononuclear cells (PBMCs), collected before the fourth cycle of nivolumab. The receptor comes from a human donor with classical Hodgkin lymphoma. The chain employs TRBV5-1 and TRBJ2-7; 12 nucleotides line up with TRBD1. The CDR3 region is CASNNRDRGPHEQYF. CDR3 sequence (DNA): TGCGCCAGCAACAACCGGGACAGGGGGCCGCACGAGCAGTACTTC.